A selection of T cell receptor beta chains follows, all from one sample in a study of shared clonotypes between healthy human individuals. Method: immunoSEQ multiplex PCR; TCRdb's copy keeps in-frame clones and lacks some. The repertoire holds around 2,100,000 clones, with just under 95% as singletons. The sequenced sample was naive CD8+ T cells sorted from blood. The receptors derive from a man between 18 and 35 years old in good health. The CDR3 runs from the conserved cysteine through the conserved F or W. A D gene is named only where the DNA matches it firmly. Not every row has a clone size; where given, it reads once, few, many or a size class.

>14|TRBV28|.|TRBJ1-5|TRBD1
TGTGCCAGCAGGTATGGGACAGGGCTTCAGCCCCAGCATTTT
CASRYGTGLQPQHF
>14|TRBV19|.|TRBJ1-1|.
TGTGCCAGTAGAGACTGGACCGAGAACACTGAAGCTTTCTTT
CASRDWTENTEAFF
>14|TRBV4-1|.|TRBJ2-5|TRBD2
TGCGCCAGCAGCCCGGGGCTAGCGGGAGGGTTGACGTACTTC
CASSPGLAGGLTYF
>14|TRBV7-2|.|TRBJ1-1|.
TGTGCCAGCAGCCCGACTTGGGCGGACACTGAAGCTTTCTTT
CASSPTWADTEAFF
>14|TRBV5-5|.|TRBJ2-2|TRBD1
TGTGCCAGCAGCTCCTTACAGGGGTGGGGGGAGCTGTTTTTT
CASSSLQGWGELFF
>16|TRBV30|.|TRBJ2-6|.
TGTGCCTGGATGACAGTGGGTTTGTCTGGGGCCAACGTCCTGACTTTC
CAWMTVGLSGANVLTF
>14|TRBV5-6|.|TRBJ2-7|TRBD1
TGTGCCAGCCGCTCGTCGGACAGGGCCTACGAGCAGTACTTC
CASRSSDRAYEQYF
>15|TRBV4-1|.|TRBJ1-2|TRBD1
TGCGCCAGCAGCCAAGGGGACAGGGGAAGAGAAGGCTACACCTTC
CASSQGDRGREGYTF
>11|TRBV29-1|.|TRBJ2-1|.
TGCAGCGTCCCCAGGTGGGACGAGCAGTTCTTC
CSVPRWDEQFF
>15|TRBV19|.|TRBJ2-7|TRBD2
TGTGCCAGTAGTCCCTCAACCGGGGGGAGCTACGAGCAGTACTTC
CASSPSTGGSYEQYF
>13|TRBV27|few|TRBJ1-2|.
TGTGCCAGCAGTGTTGGCAGGGCTGATGGCTACACCTTC
CASSVGRADGYTF
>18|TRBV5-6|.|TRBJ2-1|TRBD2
TGTGCCAGCAGCTTGACAGGGACCGCTAGCGGGGAATACAATGAGCAGTTCTTC
CASSLTGTASGEYNEQFF
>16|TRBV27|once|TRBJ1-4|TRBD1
TGTGCCAGCAGTCCTGGGACAGTCGGCGGTTATGAAAAACTGTTTTTT
CASSPGTVGGYEKLFF
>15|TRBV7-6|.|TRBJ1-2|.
TGTGCCAGCAGCTTGCAGGACAGTCTTCTCTATGGCTACACCTTC
CASSLQDSLLYGYTF
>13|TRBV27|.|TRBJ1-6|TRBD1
TGTGCCAGCAGTTTATCGACAGGGGGCTCCCTCCACTTT
CASSLSTGGSLHF
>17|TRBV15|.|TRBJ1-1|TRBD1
TGTGCCACCAGCAGAGACCGACACGGGACAGAGAACACTGAAGCTTTCTTT
CATSRDRHGTENTEAFF
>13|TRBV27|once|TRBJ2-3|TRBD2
TGTGCCAGTGGCGCGGGGGGACTGGATACGCAGTATTTT
CASGAGGLDTQYF
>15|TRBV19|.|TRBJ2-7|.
TGTGCCAGTAGTATAGTGGATGGCCTCTCCTACGAGCAGTACTTC
CASSIVDGLSYEQYF
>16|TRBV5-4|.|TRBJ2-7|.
TGTGCCAGCAGCTTGGGGGATACAGGGCCCCGGTACGAGCAGTACTTC
CASSLGDTGPRYEQYF
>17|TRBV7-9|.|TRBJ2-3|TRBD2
TGTGCCAGCAGCTTCCTACTAGCGGGAGGGCCCACAGATACGCAGTATTTT
CASSFLLAGGPTDTQYF
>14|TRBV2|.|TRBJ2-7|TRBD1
TGTGCCAGCAACCCGGGACAGGGGGCTCAAGAGCAGTACTTC
CASNPGQGAQEQYF
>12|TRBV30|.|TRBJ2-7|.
TGTGCCTGGTCCCCAACAGGTCCCGAGCAGTACTTC
CAWSPTGPEQYF
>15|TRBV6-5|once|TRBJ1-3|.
TGTGCCAGCACCTCCGGGCGGGCCTCTGGAAACACCATATATTTT
CASTSGRASGNTIYF
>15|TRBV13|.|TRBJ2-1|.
TGTGCCAGCAGCCCAGCCGGAGGTTCGGGCAATGAGCAGTTCTTC
CASSPAGGSGNEQFF
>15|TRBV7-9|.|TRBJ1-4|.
TGTGCCAGCAGCTTATCGGCATGGGGTAATGAAAAACTGTTTTTT
CASSLSAWGNEKLFF
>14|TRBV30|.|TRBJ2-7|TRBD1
TGTGCCTGGAGTGGGGGGACAGGGGTCTACGAGCAGTACTTC
CAWSGGTGVYEQYF
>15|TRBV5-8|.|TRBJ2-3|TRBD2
TGTGCCAGCAGCCTAACTAGCGGTGGTGTAGATACGCAGTATTTT
CASSLTSGGVDTQYF
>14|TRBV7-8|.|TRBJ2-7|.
TGTGCCAGCAGCTTAGGTGGCAGATCCTACGAGCAGTACTTC
CASSLGGRSYEQYF
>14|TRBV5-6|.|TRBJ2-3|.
TGTGCCAGCAGCCCGCCCTCTAGCACAGATACGCAGTATTTT
CASSPPSSTDTQYF